What follows are 24 T cell receptor beta chains derived from one specimen sequenced in a study of blood T cells in healthy people across ages. A second PCR of 7 to 11 cycles used a sample-barcoded 5' primer and a J-beta primer mix. MiXCR, run by TCRdb on the 5' RACE reads, gives a single entry per CDR3 protein. The sample shows some 1.4 million distinct CDR3 sequences, 42% of them seen only once. The specimen sequenced was blood. These receptors were obtained from a woman under 30 in good health.

The DNA of the CDR3 is TGTGCCAGCAGCCTTACTTTGACTAGCGGGGGGTCCTACAATGAGCAGTTCTTC. This encodes CASSLTLTSGGSYNEQFF. The chain recombines TRBV16 with TRBJ2-1; 13 positions agree with TRBD2. CDR3 size: 18 residues. Losses at the gene ends were 4 bases for V and 1 base for J; bases not matched to a gene: 7. Per the germline V gene, CDR1 is KGHSY and CDR2 is FQNENV.

The chain has TRBV4-2 and TRBJ2-3; 7 bases align to TRBD1. Germline V gives CDR1 LGHNA, CDR2 YNFKEQ. The CDR3 length is 17 residues. The V gene end was trimmed by 6 bases and the J gene end by 2 bases; junction bases not matched to a gene: 14. CDR3 in DNA: TGTGCCAGCAGTCCGAACAGGGGCCTCCTACCCACAGATACGCAGTATTTT. It encodes CASSPNRGLLPTDTQYF.

This sequence joins TRBV5-1 and TRBJ1-4, with D maybe TRBD1 (6 bases). The V gene's germline CDR1 is SGHRS and CDR2 YFSETQ. This CDR3 has 13 residues. The ends were cut back, 7 bases at V and 5 bases at J, with 12 bases in the middle. CDR3 in amino acids: CASAGRGNEKLFF. The DNA of the CDR3 is TGCGCCAGCGCCGGCAGGGGCAATGAAAAACTGTTTTTT. The whole variable domain, filled in from reference TRBV5-1 and TRBJ1-4, reads KAGVTQTPRYLIKTRGQQVTLSCSPISGHRSVSWYQQTPGQGLQFLFEYFSETQRNKGNFPGRFSGRQFSNSRSEMNVSTLELGDSALYLCASAGRGNEKLFFGSGTQLSVL.

J is TRBJ2-1 and V is TRBV12-3 or TRBV12-4; tentative D call: TRBD2 (5 bases). This CDR3 spans 11 amino acids. Trimming stripped 6 bases from V and 8 bases from J, with 8 bases between. CDR3 bases: TGTGCCAGCAGACTTAGCGATGAGCAGTTCTTC. Its translation is CASRLSDEQFF.

CDR3 protein: CARRQGARDGYTF. The CDR3 region has the DNA TGTGCCAGGAGACAGGGGGCTAGGGATGGCTACACCTTC. The V gene is TRBV12-3 or TRBV12-4, the J gene TRBJ1-2; 10 nucleotides line up with TRBD1. The length of the CDR3 is 13 residues. Trimming cost V 9 bases and J 6 bases; bases outside gene matches: 7.

This clonotype has just a few counts. This chain links TRBV28 with TRBJ2-7; D unclear. The germline V gene encodes CDR1 MDHEN and CDR2 SYDVKM. CDR3 size: 11 residues. The germline V and J ends were trimmed by 6 bases and 2 bases, with 5 bases remaining between them. CDR3: CASRETYEQYF. CDR3 DNA sequence: TGTGCCAGCAGGGAAACCTACGAGCAGTACTTC.

This clonotype appeared many times. The V and J genes are TRBV4-2 and TRBJ2-3; 12 bases map to TRBD2. The trim removed 3 bases at V and 0 bases at J, leaving 1 base unmatched. This CDR3 spans 16 amino acids. Germline V gene lookup returns CDR1 LGHNA and CDR2 YNFKEQ. In DNA, the CDR3 is TGTGCCAGCAGCCATGGGACTAGCGGGAGCACAGATACGCAGTATTTT. Amino acid sequence: CASSHGTSGSTDTQYF.

This clonotype was observed a few times. An end of the junction does not agree with germline; a read error may underlie this. The chain couples TRBV4-1 to TRBJ1-2, with D possibly TRBD1 on 6 matching bases. Germline CDR1 reads MGHRA; CDR2 reads YSYEKL. The CDR3 is made up of 16 amino acids. CDR3 bases: TGCGTCAGCAGCCAAAGGGGGGCGGGGAAGGACTATGGCTACACCTTC. It yields the protein CVSSQRGAGKDYGYTF.

The rearrangement joins TRBV6-6 to TRBJ2-1; D possibly uses TRBD1 or TRBD2 (6 bases each). Trimming shortened V by 6 bases and J by 9 bases, and 12 bases separated the two germline ends. The germline gives CDR1 MNHNY, CDR2 SVGAGI (reference sequence). There are 12 residues in the CDR3. CDR3 in DNA: TGTGCCAGCAGATTAGCGGACAGTGAGCAGTTCTTC. It translates to CASRLADSEQFF.

This clonotype was counted once. The chain employs TRBV28 and TRBJ1-2; TRBD1 is a possible D gene (5 bases). The CDR3 is 14 amino acids. Germline V lookup: CDR1 MDHEN, CDR2 SYDVKM. V lost 5 bases and J lost 6, with 16 bases in between. CDR3 in DNA: TGTGCCAGCAGTGGGGGACCGGTGGGGGATGGCTACACCTTC. This encodes CASSGGPVGDGYTF.

There are a few counts of this clonotype. V gene TRBV20-1 combines with J gene TRBJ2-7; D is ambiguous. Germline V lookup: CDR1 DFQATT, CDR2 SNEGSKA (reference sequence). Trimming removed 6 bases at V and 1 base at J, with 13 bases between. CDR3 length equals 13 residues. The CDR3 DNA reads as TGCAGTGCCAGGCCGCCGGGTTCCTACGAGCAGTACTTC. Amino acid sequence: CSARPPGSYEQYF.

J is TRBJ1-4 and V is TRBV6-2 or TRBV6-3, with D hard to call. Germline-derived CDR1 and CDR2 are MNHEY and SVGEGT. The CDR3 has 14 amino acids. V lost 4 bases and J 8 bases, leaving 14 bases between the germline ends. The CDR3 DNA reads TGTGCCAGCAGTTCTTACCGGGAGGAAGAAAAACTGTTTTTT. Its protein is CASSSYREEEKLFF.

This clonotype was observed once. V usage is TRBV14 and J usage is TRBJ2-6; tentatively, D is TRBD1 (5 bases). The CDR3 runs to 16 residues. With 4 bases removed from V and 2 bases from J, the gap between germline ends came to 12 bases. Looked up from germline, CDR1 is SGHDN and CDR2 is FVKESK. CDR3 amino acids: CASSPQTAAGANVLTF. In DNA, the CDR3 is TGTGCCAGCAGCCCACAGACAGCCGCTGGGGCCAACGTCCTGACTTTC.

The rearrangement uses TRBV7-2 and TRBJ1-2; 12 bases are shared with TRBD1. Trimming cost V 5 bases and J 10 bases; bases outside gene matches: 17. CDR3 length: 17 amino acids. CDR1 is SGHTA, CDR2 FQGNSA, per germline. Here the CDR3 DNA reads TGTGCCAGCAGCCTTACCGGGACAGGGGGCGCCCCTTGGGACTACACCTTC. This encodes CASSLTGTGGAPWDYTF.

The chain joins TRBV6-2 or TRBV6-3 to TRBJ1-5; 7 bases are shared with TRBD1. Germline V gene lookup returns CDR1 MNHEY and CDR2 SVGEGT. The V and J ends lost 2 bases and 5 bases, in that order; junction bases with no gene match: 9. The CDR3 spans 16 residues. Written as DNA, the CDR3 is TGTGCCAGCAGTTACCCGGACAGGCCAGATCATCAGCCCCAGCATTTT. This sequence encodes CASSYPDRPDHQPQHF.

This clonotype came up a few times. The chain links TRBV27 to TRBJ2-3; D remains unclear. CDR3 size: 12 residues. Germline V gives CDR1 MNHEY, CDR2 SMNVEV (reference sequence). The V gene lost 6 bases and the J gene lost 4 bases, with 8 bases spanning the gap. The CDR3 protein is CASRANPDTQYF. Written as DNA, the CDR3 is TGTGCCAGCAGGGCTAACCCAGATACGCAGTATTTT.

This sequence joins TRBV25-1 and TRBJ2-1; TRBD2 aligns across 8 bases. V lost 2 bases to trimming and J lost 8 bases; unmatched junction nucleotides: 8. The CDR3 loop spans 15 amino acids. Germline-derived CDR1 and CDR2 are MGHDK and SYGVNS. CDR3 coding DNA: TGTGCCAGCAGTGAAAGCGGGGGACCAGGTGATGAGCAGTTCTTC. Translating it yields CASSESGGPGDEQFF.

The chain has TRBV9 and TRBJ2-5; the D gene could be TRBD1 or TRBD2 (5 bases each). Germline values: CDR1 SGDLS, CDR2 YYNGEE. CDR3 length equals 17 residues. V was shortened by 4 bases and J by 2 bases, with 21 bases between the two germline ends. CDR3 coding DNA: TGTGCCAGCAGCCCGGCCGGGGTGGGACGGAAACAAGAGACCCAGTACTTC. Protein product: CASSPAGVGRKQETQYF.

This clonotype has just a few counts. This chain connects TRBV9 to TRBJ2-3; 7 bases match TRBD2. CDR3 length: 14 residues. Per germline, CDR1 SGDLS and CDR2 YYNGEE. V was clipped by 4 bases and J by 6 bases; unmatched bases: 8. As DNA, the CDR3 is TGTGCCAGCAGCATATTACTAGCGTCCGATACGCAGTATTTT. Encoded protein: CASSILLASDTQYF.

Regarding this clonotype: This may be a read error: a much more frequent sequence differs by one nucleotide. The chain has TRBV10-3 and TRBJ2-5; D is undetermined. Trimming took off 5 bases at V and 2 bases at J, with 12 bases between the two ends. The CDR3 consists of 14 residues. Looked up from germline, CDR1 is ENHRY and CDR2 is SYGVKD. The CDR3 region is CAISSELKQETQYF. In DNA, the CDR3 is TGTGCCATCAGTTCGGAACTAAAACAAGAGACCCAGTACTTC.

Note on this clonotype: A much larger clone differs by one base, so this may be a read error. The chain is built from TRBV11-2 and TRBJ1-3, with D unclear. Between the trimmed V and J ends, which lost 5 bases and 0 bases, there was a span of 8 bases. Germline V CDR1 and CDR2: SGHAT, FQNNGV. The CDR3 is made up of 14 amino acids. The DNA of the CDR3 is TGTGCCAGCAGCCAGGCAGTCTCTGGAAACACCATATATTTT. This sequence encodes CASSQAVSGNTIYF. Combining the CDR3 with reference TRBV11-2 and TRBJ1-3 gives the whole variable domain EAGVAQSPRYKIIEKRQSVAFWCNPISGHATLYWYQQILGQGPKLLIQFQNNGVVDDSQLPKDRFSAERLKGVDSTLKIQPAKLEDSAVYLCASSQAVSGNTIYFGEGSWLTVV.

The V call is TRBV4-2, the J call TRBJ2-3; TRBD2 agrees at 15 bases. The ends lost 5 bases at V and 1 base at J; junction bases unmatched: 7. The V gene's germline CDR1 is LGHNA and CDR2 YNFKEQ. CDR3 length: 18 amino acids. For the CDR3, the DNA is TGTGCCAGCAGCTTGGGACTAGCGGGAGGAGGGGGCACAGATACGCAGTATTTT. Its protein product is CASSLGLAGGGGTDTQYF.

The V gene is TRBV5-1, the J gene TRBJ2-7; D may be TRBD2 (6 bases). Trimming stripped 0 bases from V and 4 bases from J, with 14 bases between. Germline loops: CDR1 SGHRS, CDR2 YFSETQ. CDR3 length equals 15 residues. This CDR3 is CASSLDGREFYEQYF. The CDR3 coding sequence is TGCGCCAGCAGCTTGGACGGGAGAGAGTTTTACGAGCAGTACTTC. Combining the CDR3 with reference TRBV5-1 and TRBJ2-7 gives the whole variable domain KAGVTQTPRYLIKTRGQQVTLSCSPISGHRSVSWYQQTPGQGLQFLFEYFSETQRNKGNFPGRFSGRQFSNSRSEMNVSTLELGDSALYLCASSLDGREFYEQYFGPGTRLTVT.

This clonotype was seen just once. The junction and the germline gene differ at one end; a read error may be behind it. The V gene is TRBV6-6, the J gene TRBJ2-3; D might be TRBD2 (6 bases). CDR1 and CDR2 (germline): MNHNY, SVGAGI (reference sequence). CDR3 length: 16 amino acids. CDR3 in amino acids: CANSYPGDQDGSTQYF. The CDR3 DNA follows: TGTGCCAACAGTTACCCGGGGGATCAAGACGGCTCTACGCAGTATTTT.